These T cell receptor beta chains were read from a single sample in a study of OX40 agonist ivuxolimab in advanced cancers. TCRdb's table, derived via immunoSEQ multiplex PCR, lists solely in-frame clones and lacks some. The sample lists some 86,000 clones; 70% to 90% were seen once. The source was CD4+ or CD8+ T cells sorted from blood, collected in a trial of the OX40 agonist ivuxolimab. Receptors were obtained from an adult with an advanced solid tumor such as melanoma, head and neck, liver or kidney cancer. CDR3s include the opening cysteine and the closing phenylalanine or tryptophan. Fields, in order: D gene, V gene, J gene, clone size, CDR3 protein, CDR3 DNA. The D gene is left open where the match is weak. For some rows the clone size is stated as once, few or many, or as a class when expanded; others skip it.

TRBD1	TRBV25-1	TRBJ1-2	.	CASSEIGQGYGYTF	TGTGCCAGCAGTGAGATTGGACAGGGCTATGGCTACACCTTC
.	TRBV7-2	TRBJ2-7	.	CASSWDSYEQYF	TGTGCCAGCAGTTGGGACTCCTACGAGCAGTACTTC
.	TRBV30	TRBJ1-6	.	CAWRTGGALHF	TGTGCCTGGAGGACGGGGGGAGCCCTCCACTTT
.	TRBV14	TRBJ2-1	.	CASSQNSYNEQFF	TGTGCCAGCAGCCAAAACTCCTACAATGAGCAGTTCTTC
TRBD2	TRBV18	TRBJ2-1	.	CASSPVAGGPGDDNQQFF	TGTGCCAGCTCACCAGTAGCGGGGGGGCCAGGCGATGACAATCAGCAGTTCTTC
.	TRBV7-3	TRBJ2-2	.	CASSSNTGELFF	TGTGCCAGCAGCTCTAACACCGGGGAGCTGTTTTTT
TRBD1	TRBV10-3	TRBJ2-2	.	CAISAQGVEFF	TGTGCCATCAGTGCCCAGGGGGTCGAGTTTTTT
.	TRBV18	TRBJ2-3	.	CASSPPAGRGLVDTQYF	TGTGCCAGCTCACCACCGGCCGGGCGGGGCCTAGTAGATACGCAGTATTTT
.	TRBV5-1	TRBJ2-7	once	CASSLADRPRQYF	TGCGCCAGCAGCTTGGCCGACAGGCCCCGGCAGTACTTC
.	TRBV9	TRBJ2-7	.	CASSFGSHPYEQYF	TGTGCCAGCAGCTTCGGGAGTCACCCTTACGAGCAGTACTTC
TRBD1	TRBV11-2	TRBJ2-1	.	CASSPWTGNSSDEQFF	TGTGCCAGCAGCCCTTGGACAGGGAACTCTTCTGACGAGCAGTTCTTC
.	TRBV20-1	TRBJ1-1	.	CSIPENTEAFF	TGCTCTATCCCTGAGAACACTGAAGCTTTCTTT
.	TRBV21-1	TRBJ1-2	.	CASSKAKYGYTF	TGTGCCAGCAGCAAAGCCAAGTATGGCTACACCTTC
.	TRBV2	TRBJ2-6	once	CASNRQNSGANVLTF	TGTGCCAGCAACCGACAGAACTCTGGGGCCAACGTCCTGACTTTC
.	TRBV27	TRBJ1-2	.	CASSLSEGIIYGYTF	TGTGCCAGCAGTTTATCGGAAGGGATCATCTATGGCTACACCTTC
.	TRBV7-3	TRBJ2-3	.	CASSLQVQHSTDTQYF	TGTGCCAGCAGCTTGCAAGTACAGCACAGCACAGATACGCAGTATTTT
TRBD2	TRBV18	TRBJ2-1	.	CASSPSGLAGGPRNEQFF	TGTGCCAGCTCACCATCAGGACTAGCGGGGGGGCCTCGGAATGAGCAGTTCTTC
.	TRBV7-6	TRBJ1-6	once	CASSLQSSYNSPLHF	TGTGCCAGCAGCTTACAGAGCTCCTATAATTCACCCCTCCACTTT
TRBD1	TRBV4-3	TRBJ1-2	.	CASSLFSGTGSSGYTF	TGCGCCAGCAGCCTTTTCTCCGGGACAGGGTCAAGCGGCTACACCTTC
.	TRBV9	TRBJ2-1	.	CASSVGGSRDEQFF	TGTGCCAGCAGCGTAGGAGGCAGCAGGGATGAGCAGTTCTTC
TRBD1	TRBV19	TRBJ2-5	.	CASSDRGAETQYF	TGTGCCAGTAGCGACAGGGGCGCAGAGACCCAGTACTTC
.	TRBV30	TRBJ1-1	.	CAWKGQLRNTEAFF	TGTGCCTGGAAAGGCCAGCTCAGGAACACTGAAGCTTTCTTT
TRBD1	TRBV7-9	TRBJ2-5	few	CASSSTGSETQYF	TGTGCCAGCAGCTCGACAGGGTCGGAGACCCAGTACTTC
.	TRBV7-9	TRBJ1-1	.	CASSLNVQNTEAFF	TGTGCCAGCAGCTTAAATGTGCAGAACACTGAAGCTTTCTTT
TRBD1	TRBV4-3	TRBJ2-3	.	CASSQLTGGSADTQYF	TGCGCCAGCAGCCAGTTAACAGGGGGCAGCGCAGATACGCAGTATTTT
.	TRBV29-1	TRBJ2-3	.	CSVEGGGTQYF	TGCAGCGTTGAAGGGGGGGGCACGCAGTATTTT
TRBD1	TRBV5-5	TRBJ2-7	few	CASSLAGQAYEQYF	TGTGCCAGCAGCTTGGCTGGACAGGCCTACGAGCAGTACTTC
.	TRBV7-2	TRBJ2-3	.	CASSYSSTDTQYF	TGTGCCAGCAGCTATTCTAGCACAGATACGCAGTATTTT
TRBD1	TRBV7-6	TRBJ1-2	few	CASSSPGTGNGYTF	TGTGCCAGCAGCTCCCCCGGGACAGGGAATGGCTACACCTTC
.	TRBV30	TRBJ1-5	.	CAWSVDRVQPQHF	TGTGCCTGGAGTGTAGATAGGGTGCAGCCCCAGCATTTT
TRBD2	TRBV11-2	TRBJ2-1	.	CASGLAGGLGYEQFF	TGTGCCAGCGGTCTAGCGGGAGGGCTAGGCTATGAGCAGTTCTTC
.	TRBV5-6	TRBJ1-2	.	CASSPGAGIGYTF	TGTGCCAGCAGCCCGGGAGCAGGGATTGGCTACACCTTC
.	TRBV14	TRBJ1-1	.	CASSQVDMSRAFF	TGTGCCAGCAGCCAGGTGGACATGTCTAGAGCTTTCTTT
TRBD1	TRBV18	TRBJ1-1	.	CASSAGGRTEAFF	TGTGCCAGCTCAGCAGGGGGCCGCACTGAAGCTTTCTTT
.	TRBV6-5	TRBJ2-1	.	CASSSLDGDEQFF	TGTGCCAGCAGTTCCCTTGACGGAGATGAGCAGTTCTTC
.	TRBV7-9	TRBJ1-1	few	CASSPGQTNTEAFF	TGTGCCAGCAGCCCCGGACAGACGAACACTGAAGCTTTCTTT
.	TRBV29-1	TRBJ2-1	few	CSVDREWDEQFF	TGCAGCGTGGATCGGGAGTGGGATGAGCAGTTCTTC
.	TRBV6-5	TRBJ2-1	.	CASSRTHNEQFF	TGTGCCAGCAGTAGGACCCACAATGAGCAGTTCTTC
.	TRBV6-5	TRBJ1-6	.	CASSSQGPDNSPLHF	TGTGCCAGCAGTTCGCAGGGGCCAGATAATTCACCCCTCCACTTT
TRBD2	TRBV6-5	TRBJ2-7	.	CASSYGGTSSSYEQYF	TGTGCCAGCAGTTACGGGGGGACTAGCAGCTCCTACGAGCAGTACTTC
TRBD2	TRBV5-1	TRBJ2-2	.	CASSLDGRRAGELFF	TGCGCCAGCAGCTTGGACGGGAGGAGGGCCGGGGAGCTGTTTTTT
.	TRBV5-6	TRBJ2-7	medium-sized	CASSWGPGWDEQYF	TGTGCCAGCAGCTGGGGGCCGGGTTGGGACGAGCAGTACTTC
TRBD1	TRBV4-3	TRBJ2-3	few	CASSQVGQGTDTQYF	TGCGCCAGCAGCCAAGTGGGACAGGGAACAGATACGCAGTATTTT
.	TRBV30	TRBJ2-7	.	CACDGRSYEQYF	TGTGCCTGCGACGGAAGAAGCTACGAGCAGTACTTC
.	TRBV2	TRBJ2-5	.	CASRGGGIGQETQYF	TGTGCCAGCAGGGGAGGTGGGATTGGGCAAGAGACCCAGTACTTC
TRBD2	TRBV19	TRBJ2-1	once	CASRDIAGPSGEQFF	TGTGCCAGTAGGGACATAGCGGGGCCAAGCGGTGAGCAGTTCTTC
.	TRBV4-2	TRBJ2-3	.	CASSLNGVGIADTQYF	TGTGCCAGCAGCCTCAACGGAGTGGGGATCGCAGATACGCAGTATTTT
.	TRBV9	TRBJ1-1	.	CASTVTGLNTEAFF	TGTGCCAGCACGGTGACAGGATTGAACACTGAAGCTTTCTTT
.	TRBV19	TRBJ2-7	.	CASSNSRGSYEQYF	TGTGCCAGTAGTAACTCCCGAGGCTCCTACGAGCAGTACTTC
.	TRBV18	TRBJ2-7	.	CASSAEYEQYF	TGTGCCAGCTCCGCAGAGTACGAGCAGTACTTC
.	TRBV25-1	TRBJ2-3	.	CASSESVFYTDTQYF	TGTGCCAGCAGTGAATCGGTTTTTTACACAGATACGCAGTATTTT
TRBD1	TRBV29-1	TRBJ1-2	few	CSVLSRDRGNYGYTF	TGCAGCGTCCTCTCCCGGGACAGGGGAAACTATGGCTACACCTTC
.	TRBV27	TRBJ1-5	.	CASSLFPPGARQPQHF	TGTGCCAGCAGTTTATTCCCTCCGGGGGCGCGACAGCCCCAGCATTTT
.	TRBV7-2	TRBJ2-5	.	CASSFAETQYF	TGTGCCAGCAGCTTTGCGGAGACCCAGTACTTC
TRBD1	TRBV6-5	TRBJ2-7	.	CASSYQGQGYEQYF	TGTGCCAGCAGTTACCAGGGACAGGGCTACGAGCAGTACTTC
TRBD1	TRBV19	TRBJ1-4	.	CASSAGQGAGEKLFF	TGTGCCAGTAGTGCTGGACAGGGGGCGGGGGAAAAACTGTTTTTT
TRBD1	TRBV5-1	TRBJ1-5	.	CASRKGTGGSNQPQHF	TGCGCCAGCAGGAAGGGGACAGGGGGTAGCAATCAGCCCCAGCATTTT
.	TRBV5-6	TRBJ2-7	.	CASSKFRGAYEQYF	TGTGCCAGCAGCAAATTCAGGGGCGCCTACGAGCAGTACTTC
.	TRBV29-1	TRBJ2-3	.	CSVRGFRTDTQYF	TGCAGCGTTCGGGGGTTTCGCACAGATACGCAGTATTTT
TRBD2	TRBV7-2	TRBJ2-5	.	CASSFRLAETQYF	TGTGCCAGCAGCTTCAGACTAGCGGAGACCCAGTACTTC